The present T cell receptor (beta chain) was sequenced within a study of TIL therapy for anti-PD-1-resistant metastatic lung cancer. Sequencing used immunoSEQ v3. Produced via immunoSEQ multiplex PCR; TCRdb's table is partial and in-frame only. This sample has 20,000 to 30,000 clones, with approximately 77% found just once. Trimming shortened V by 2 bases and J by 6 bases, and 13 bases separated the two germline ends. Per the germline V gene, CDR1 is SGHTA and CDR2 is FQGTGA. The CDR3 runs 14 residues. Time point in this sample: pre-treatment sample, taken before nivolumab and TIL therapy. Most excised metastases sampled were pleural nodules or supraclavicular lymph nodes. Tumor harvest preceded PD-1/PD-L1 blockade, followed by nivolumab treatment. This clone was picked up a small number of times.

The origin of this receptor is a person between 25 and 79 years old with non-small cell lung cancer. V is TRBV7-3 and J is TRBJ1-2; tentative D call: TRBD1 (5 bases). The sample was tumor tissue, taken at baseline. The CDR3 sequence: CASSLGPGLDGYTF. CDR3 nucleotide sequence: TGTGCCAGCAGCTTAGGTCCGGGGCTGGATGGCTACACCTTC.